Shown below are 29 T cell receptor beta chains from a single sample sequenced in a study of STAT3 mutations in large granular lymphocyte leukemia. No cognate antigen is known for these TCRs. Study findings and constraints: Every T-LGLL patient had at least one immunodominant TCRbeta clonotype.

Method: immunoSEQ multiplex PCR; TCRdb's copy keeps in-frame clones and lacks some. This table holds roughly 40,000 clones, roughly 88% found once. The sample comprised PBMCs. The receptors stem from a human donor with T large granular lymphocyte leukemia. Some clones in this sample may be carry-over from other donors' samples.

The J gene is TRBJ2-7, the V gene TRBV5-1; 9 nucleotides match TRBD1. CDR3 length: 16 residues. Germline CDR1 SGHRS, CDR2 YFSETQ. Trimming cost V 0 bases and J 2 bases; bases outside gene matches: 6. In DNA form, the CDR3 reads TGCGCCAGCAGCTTGGGGACAGGGGTGGGCACCTACGAGCAGTACGTC. Its protein is CASSLGTGVGTYEQYV.

The rearrangement joins TRBV7-9 to TRBJ2-5; tentatively, D is TRBD2 (7 bases). The CDR3 is 14 amino acids. Germline CDR1 reads SEHNR; CDR2 reads FQNEAQ (reference sequence). Trimming cost V 4 bases and J 1 base, with 10 bases left between them. The CDR3 loop reads CASSSRGPQETQYF. CDR3 coding DNA: TGTGCCAGCAGCTCGCGGGGGCCCCAAGAGACCCAGTACTTC.

This clone came up once. The rearrangement uses TRBV18 and TRBJ2-5; D not certain. The germline V gene has CDR1 KGHSH and CDR2 LQKENI. Deletions cut 3 bases from V and 2 bases from J, with 4 bases between. The CDR3 spans 12 residues. CDR3: CASSPLQETQYF. In DNA, the CDR3 is TGTGCCAGCTCACCCCTACAAGAGACCCAGTACTTC.

J is TRBJ1-1 and V is TRBV30, with 8 bases fitting TRBD1. The CDR3 totals 13 residues. Trimming took 5 bases from V and 1 from J; bases not matched to a gene: 3. Germline assignment: CDR1 GTSNPN and CDR2 SVGIG (reference sequence). CDR3 sequence reads: CAWDRGGNTEAFF. Written as DNA, the CDR3 is TGTGCCTGGGACAGGGGCGGGAACACTGAAGCTTTCTTT.

This clone was counted a few times. CDR3 bases: TGTGCCAGCAGCTTAGGCCTGGGGGGGGAGCAGTACGTC. Amino acids: CASSLGLGGEQYV. The chain uses TRBV7-9 and TRBJ2-7; TRBD2 aligns across 7 bases. V shed 1 base and J 7 bases; nucleotides not matched to a gene: 4. The CDR3 totals 13 residues. Germline CDR1 SEHNR, CDR2 FQNEAQ (reference sequence).

J is TRBJ2-2 and V is TRBV27; D not certain. The CDR3 loop spans 13 amino acids. Germline-derived CDR1 and CDR2 are MNHEY and SMNVEV (reference sequence). The V and J ends lost 0 bases and 5 bases respectively, with 4 bases between them. The CDR3 DNA follows: TGTGCCAGCAGTTTATCGGGTACCGGGGAGCTGTTTTTT. This codes for CASSLSGTGELFF.

This sequence joins TRBV27 and TRBJ1-2; 10 nucleotides align to TRBD1. Trimming cost V 6 bases and J 4 bases; bases outside gene matches: 8. Germline loops: CDR1 MNHEY, CDR2 SMNVEV (reference sequence). The CDR3 length is 15 residues. CDR3 DNA sequence: TGTGCCAGCAGGCCGGGACAGGGGATTGTCTATGGCTACACCTTC. Translated, it gives CASRPGQGIVYGYTF.

For this clone: The sample holds other DNA sequences that translate to the same CDR3. This chain uses TRBV5-4 with TRBJ1-2; D gene ambiguous. With 2 bases removed from V and 2 bases from J, the gap between germline ends came to 7 bases. CDR3 length equals 13 residues. Per the germline V gene, CDR1 is SGHNT and CDR2 is YYREEE (reference sequence). The CDR3 DNA reads TGTGCCAGCAGCTTAACAGACAACTATGGCTACACCTTC. This translates into CASSLTDNYGYTF.

This clone appeared once. The J gene is TRBJ1-2, the V gene TRBV5-6; maybe TRBD1 (6 bases). In germline, CDR1 is SGHDT, CDR2 YYEEEE. V lost 0 bases and J lost 8, with 11 bases in between. This CDR3 has 13 residues. DNA for the CDR3: TGTGCCAGCAGCTTGGCCGGGACACAGGGCTACACCTTC. Translated: CASSLAGTQGYTF.

J is TRBJ2-2 and V is TRBV2; 10 nucleotides line up with TRBD2. V was clipped by 6 bases and J by 5 bases; unmatched bases: 12. Germline-derived CDR1 and CDR2 are SNHLY and FYNNEI. The CDR3 extends over 17 amino acids. DNA of the CDR3: TGTGCCAGCAGCTATCGTCCCGCTAGCGGGGGAACCGGGGAGCTGTTTTTT. Protein product: CASSYRPASGGTGELFF.

CDR3 in DNA: TGTGCCAGCAGCCCGTCCCTTCCCTACACTGAAGCTTTCTTT. Its protein product is CASSPSLPYTEAFF. The chain recombines TRBV6-1 with TRBJ1-1; D gene ambiguous. Germline CDR1 reads MNHNS; CDR2 reads SASEGT. V lost 6 bases, J lost 3 bases, and 14 bases lay in between. The CDR3 sequence is 14 residues long.

J is TRBJ1-2 and V is TRBV5-6; D might be TRBD1 (5 bases). Germline-derived CDR1 and CDR2 are SGHDT and YYEEEE. This CDR3 is 15 amino acids long. Trimming cost V 7 bases and J 5 bases, with 21 bases left between them. This CDR3 reads CASHSGLFLIYGYTF. DNA of the CDR3: TGTGCCAGCCACTCAGGGCTTTTCCTCATTTATGGCTACACCTTC.

CDR3 region: CASSHPGDRGQPQHF. CDR3 sequence (DNA): TGCGCCAGCAGCCATCCGGGGGACAGGGGTCAGCCCCAGCATTTT. The J gene is TRBJ1-5, the V gene TRBV4-1, with 10 bases identical to TRBD1. In germline, CDR1 is MGHRA, CDR2 YSYEKL. V lost 3 bases to trimming and J lost 6 bases; unmatched junction nucleotides: 5. The CDR3 covers 15 residues.

J is TRBJ2-7 and V is TRBV7-2, with no clear D. The germline V gene encodes CDR1 SGHTA and CDR2 FQGNSA. The CDR3 has 15 amino acids. V gave up 3 bases and J gave up 4 bases, with 16 bases separating them. CDR3 nucleotide sequence: TGTGCCAGCAGCTTTTTTACTAATCTAATGTACGAGCAGTACTTC. This sequence encodes CASSFFTNLMYEQYF. The whole variable domain, remainder taken from reference TRBV7-2 and TRBJ2-7, is GAGVSQSPSNKVTEKGKDVELRCDPISGHTALYWYRQSLGQGLEFLIYFQGNSAPDKSGLPSDRFSAERTGGSVSTLTIQRTQQEDSAVYLCASSFFTNLMYEQYFGPGTRLTVT.

The V call is TRBV13, the J call TRBJ1-2; TRBD1 aligns across 9 bases. The CDR3 loop spans 12 amino acids. Germline CDR1 reads PRHDT; CDR2 reads FYEKMQ (reference sequence). After removal of 3 bases from V and 14 bases from J, the junction contained 7 bases not matched to a gene. Written as DNA, the CDR3 is TGTGCCAGCAGCTTCCGGGACAGGGTAGGAACCTTC. Encoded protein: CASSFRDRVGTF.

The chain carries TRBV9 and TRBJ2-3; 8 bases agree with TRBD1. The germline V gene has CDR1 SGDLS and CDR2 YYNGEE. The CDR3 runs 15 residues. Trimming cost V 3 bases and J 6 bases; bases outside gene matches: 9. In DNA, the CDR3 is TGTGCCAGCAGCGCCAGACAGGGGTTGATTGATACGCAGTATTTT. It codes for CASSARQGLIDTQYF.

CDR3 DNA: TGCGCCAGCAGCTTCTTTGGGGGGGGCAGCGGGGATACGCAGTATTTT. Translation gives CASSFFGGGSGDTQYF. This chain joins TRBV5-1 and TRBJ2-3, with a possible D match to TRBD2 (7 bases). Germline CDR1 and CDR2: SGHRS and YFSETQ. The ends were cut back, 2 bases at V and 6 bases at J, with 19 bases in the middle. The CDR3 sequence is 16 residues long.

V is TRBV29-1 and J is TRBJ1-1; D is unresolved. The V and J ends lost 0 bases and 4 bases respectively, with 12 bases between them. This CDR3 has 14 amino acids. Germline CDR1 SQVTM, CDR2 ANQGSEA. Written as DNA, the CDR3 is TGCAGCGTTGAAGATCGAGTCTTGGGCACTGAAGCTTTCTTT. Translation: CSVEDRVLGTEAFF.

The genes are TRBV5-1 and TRBJ1-1, with TRBD1 as a possible D gene (5 bases). This CDR3 contains 13 residues. Germline loops: CDR1 SGHRS, CDR2 YFSETQ. V was clipped by 5 bases and J by 1 base, with 9 bases between them. The CDR3 loop is CASRVQGNTEAFF. CDR3 coding DNA: TGCGCCAGCAGGGTCCAGGGGAACACTGAAGCTTTCTTT.

V and J are TRBV19 and TRBJ1-2; weak D call: TRBD1 (5 bases). The CDR3 runs 15 residues. Germline V lookup: CDR1 LNHDA, CDR2 SQIVND (reference sequence). Trimming cost V 5 bases and J 4 bases, with 17 bases left between them. CDR3 sequence reads: CASSATLQGAYGYTF. The CDR3 region has the DNA TGTGCCAGTAGTGCCACCCTGCAGGGCGCCTATGGCTACACCTTC. Looking up the rest from reference TRBV19 and TRBJ1-2 gives the full variable domain: DGGITQSPKYLFRKEGQNVTLSCEQNLNHDAMYWYRQDPGQGLRLIYYSQIVNDFQKGDIAEGYSVSREKKESFPLTVTSAQKNPTAFYLCASSATLQGAYGYTFGSGTRLTVV.

The V call is TRBV4-2, the J call TRBJ2-7; 7 bases align to TRBD1. This CDR3 is built from 14 residues. From germline, CDR1 is LGHNA and CDR2 YNFKEQ. Trimming removed 0 bases from V and 3 bases from J; junction bases left unmatched: 2. CDR3 nucleotides: TGTGCCAGCAGCCAAGATCCAGGGGGCTACGAGCAGTACTTC. It yields the protein CASSQDPGGYEQYF.

V and J are TRBV4-2 and TRBJ2-2; 9 nucleotides match TRBD2. CDR3 length: 17 amino acids. After removal of 0 bases from V and 4 bases from J, the junction contained 6 bases not matched to a gene. CDR1 is LGHNA, CDR2 YNFKEQ, per germline. Here the CDR3 reads CASSQEASGAFTGELFF. The CDR3 DNA follows: TGTGCCAGCAGCCAAGAGGCTAGCGGGGCTTTCACCGGGGAGCTGTTTTTT.

The rearrangement uses TRBV5-4 and TRBJ2-7, with no clear D. Germline CDR1 SGHNT, CDR2 YYREEE (reference sequence). The CDR3 has 10 amino acids. V was pared by 3 bases and J by 4 bases, with 2 bases between. The CDR3 is CASSCYEQYF. For the CDR3, the DNA is TGTGCCAGCAGCTGTTACGAGCAGTACTTC.

This chain links TRBV5-6 with TRBJ2-1, with D unresolved. The germline V gene encodes CDR1 SGHDT and CDR2 YYEEEE. The V end lost 0 bases, the J end lost 6 bases, and 4 bases lay between the germline ends. The CDR3 runs 12 residues. DNA for the CDR3: TGTGCCAGCAGCTTGGTCTCCAATGAGCAGTTCTTC. The encoded protein is CASSLVSNEQFF. Drawing the rest from reference TRBV5-6 and TRBJ2-1, the complete variable domain is DAGVTQSPTHLIKTRGQQVTLRCSPKSGHDTVSWYQQALGQGPQFIFQYYEEEERQRGNFPDRFSGHQFPNYSSELNVNALLLGDSALYLCASSLVSNEQFFGPGTRLTVL.

The rearrangement joins TRBV19 to TRBJ2-5; D possibly corresponds to TRBD2 (6 bases). With 4 bases removed from V and 0 bases from J, the gap between germline ends came to 9 bases. This CDR3 region has 14 residues. CDR1 and CDR2 from the germline V gene are LNHDA and SQIVND (reference sequence). This CDR3 reads CASSSGVYQETQYF. The CDR3 DNA follows: TGTGCCAGTAGTAGCGGGGTGTACCAAGAGACCCAGTACTTC.

The V and J genes are TRBV6-1 and TRBJ1-5, with D unclear. Germline V gene lookup returns CDR1 MNHNS and CDR2 SASEGT. CDR3 size: 15 residues. V was trimmed by 0 bases and J by 4 bases, leaving 10 bases between them. For the CDR3, the DNA is TGTGCCAGCAGTGAAGCAATCATCAGAAATCAGCCCCAGCATTTT. This codes for CASSEAIIRNQPQHF.

This chain uses TRBV30 with TRBJ2-3; 12 bases are shared with TRBD2. V lost 2 bases, J lost 3 bases, and 3 bases stayed unmatched. Germline loops: CDR1 GTSNPN, CDR2 SVGIG (reference sequence). The CDR3 extends over 15 amino acids. The CDR3 DNA sequence: TGTGCCTGGAGTCGGACTAGCGGGGTGACAGATACGCAGTATTTT. It translates to CAWSRTSGVTDTQYF.

The chain is built from TRBV5-1 and TRBJ1-2; TRBD1 might be the D (6 bases). Trimming stripped 6 bases from V and 1 base from J, with 22 bases between. Germline lookup yields CDR1 SGHRS and CDR2 YFSETQ. The CDR3 is 17 amino acids. CDR3 loop: CASTLGGLLRNNYGYTF. The CDR3 nucleotides read TGCGCCAGCACCCTGGGGGGGCTACTCCGAAATAACTATGGCTACACCTTC.

The chain combines TRBV29-1 with TRBJ2-2; perhaps TRBD2 as D (5 bases). Germline-derived CDR1 and CDR2 are SQVTM and ANQGSEA. Trimming cost V 4 bases and J 3 bases, with 9 bases left between them. This CDR3 comprises 13 residues. This CDR3 reads CSVGWGDTGELFF. DNA for the CDR3: TGCAGCGTTGGATGGGGAGACACCGGGGAGCTGTTTTTT.